The next 26 T cell receptor beta chains were all read from a single sample in a study of tissue T cells after allogeneic stem cell transplantation. The time point was: mouse harvest day 14 after allogeneic transplant. Each mouse received 10^7 T-cell-depleted marrow cells plus 10^6 splenic CD5+ T cells by tail vein. The table came from immunoSEQ multiplex PCR; TCRdb's copy has only in-frame clones and leaves some out. This table has over a thousand clones, less than 55% appearing once. Sequenced: spleen. All receptors derive from a female BALB/c mouse given C57BL/6 T cells with graft-versus-host disease after an allogeneic hematopoietic cell transplant.

A word on this clone: Mouse names are used for the genes. The DNA ends 1 residue before the CDR3 does, and the rest of the CDR3 is filled in from the germline J gene. V is TRBV4 and J is TRBJ2-4, with D unresolved. The V gene's germline CDR1 is LGHDT and CDR2 YNNKQL (reference sequence). The CDR3 loop spans 14 amino acids. The germline V and J ends were trimmed by 4 bases and 0 bases, with 8 bases remaining between them. CDR3 in amino acids: CASSFRDSQNTLYF. The CDR3 DNA, read in part, is TGTGCCAGCAGCTTCAGAGATAGTCAAAACACCTTGTAC.

With regard to this clone: Gene names and germline refer to mouse. The DNA ends 1 residue before the CDR3 does, and the rest of the CDR3 is filled in from the germline J gene. The chain joins TRBV4 to TRBJ2-7; 10 nucleotides align to TRBD2. Trimming cost V 5 bases and J 4 bases; bases outside gene matches: 5. In germline, CDR1 is LGHDT, CDR2 YNNKQL (reference sequence). The CDR3 is made up of 14 amino acids. The sequenced CDR3 bases are TGTGCCAGCAGCCCGGGACTGGGGAATTATGAACAGTAC. This codes for CASSPGLGNYEQY. Given in full, the CDR3 is CASSPGLGNYEQYF.

This clone is a singleton in its sample. Genes here carry mouse names. The read stops 1 residue short of the end of the CDR3; the missing end is completed from the germline J gene. The V and J genes are TRBV26 and TRBJ1-4; D possibly corresponds to TRBD1 (5 bases). V dropped 5 bases and J dropped 1 base, with 5 bases sitting between them. CDR1 and CDR2 (germline): KGHPV, FQNQEV (reference sequence). This CDR3 has 13 amino acids. The CDR3 protein is CASSDSSNERLFF. The DNA read from the CDR3 is TGTGCCAGCAGTGACAGTTCCAACGAAAGATTATTT.

Details on this clone: The genes are named according to mouse. The sequenced fragment ends 1 residue before the CDR3 boundary, so the rest is inferred from the germline J gene. This chain uses TRBV13-2 with TRBJ2-5; TRBD2 matches at 10 bases. The CDR3 is 14 residues long. Losses at the gene ends were 6 bases for V and 6 bases for J; bases not matched to a gene: 7. The germline CDR1 and CDR2 sequences are NNHNN and SYGAGS (reference sequence). This CDR3 reads CASAPGGARDTQYF. CDR3 bases read: TGTGCCAGCGCCCCTGGGGGGGCGCGGGACACCCAGTAC.

Concerning this clone: Gene names and germline refer to mouse. The read terminates 1 residue before the CDR3 end, so the remaining end is supplied by the germline J gene. The chain links TRBV16 to TRBJ1-3; no firm D call. Between the trimmed V and J ends, which lost 5 bases and 2 bases, there was a span of 10 bases. There are 14 residues in the CDR3. Germline values: CDR1 SGHSA, CDR2 FRNQAP. The CDR3 region is CASSPPGTGNTLYF. The CDR3 DNA, read in part, is TGTGCAAGCAGCCCCCCGGGGACTGGAAATACGCTCTAT.

Worth noting for this clone: Gene names refer to mouse genes. The CDR3 end falls 1 residue outside the read, so it is completed with the germline J gene. This sequence joins TRBV2 and TRBJ2-7; D is uncertain. CDR1 is LGHNA, CDR2 YSYQKL, per germline. The CDR3 contains 12 residues. V was pared by 0 bases and J by 3 bases, with 3 bases between. CDR3 sequence: CASSQEHYEQYF. CDR3 DNA, as far as it was read: TGTGCCAGCAGCCAAGAGCACTATGAACAGTAC.

Of note for this clone: The listed genes are named as in mouse. Read data end 1 residue before the CDR3 end; the end is taken from the germline J gene. This chain connects TRBV13-2 to TRBJ2-2; TRBD2 might be the D (7 bases). The CDR3 is 15 amino acids. CDR1 is NNHNN, CDR2 SYGAGS, per germline (reference sequence). V lost 3 bases and J 1 base, leaving 10 bases between the germline ends. CDR3 DNA (partial): TGTGCCAGCGGTGCGGGGGGCGTAAACACCGGGCAGCTCTAC. As protein: CASGAGGVNTGQLY. The CDR3 as a whole reads CASGAGGVNTGQLYF.

In the case of this clone: The gene names here belong to mouse. The read is 1 residue too short to cover the CDR3 end, so that end is filled in from the germline J gene. J is TRBJ1-3 and V is TRBV29; 9 bases are shared with TRBD1. Germline V gene lookup returns CDR1 MSHET and CDR2 SYDVDS. The CDR3 sequence is 15 residues long. J gave up 0 bases and V 6 bases, and 3 bases lay outside the gene matches. CDR3: CASRTGGLSGNTLYF. The covered CDR3 bases are TGTGCTAGCAGAACAGGGGGCCTTTCTGGAAATACGCTCTAT. The full variable domain, rest sourced from reference TRBV29 and TRBJ1-3, is DMKVTQMPRYLIKRMGENVLLECGQDMSHETMYWYRQDPGLGLQLIYISYDVDSNSEGDIPKGYRVSRKKREHFSLILDSAKTNQTSVYFCASRTGGLSGNTLYFGEGSRLIVV.

Remarks on this clone: These gene names are mouse names. Read sequence stops 1 residue before the CDR3 end, and the germline J gene provides the missing end. This chain joins TRBV1 and TRBJ2-5, with D uncertain. CDR3 length: 11 residues. V was pared by 6 bases and J by 1 base, with 2 bases between. The germline gives CDR1 NSQYPW, CDR2 LRSPGD (reference sequence). Here the CDR3 reads CTCRDQDTQYF. The DNA read from the CDR3 is TGCACCTGCAGGGACCAAGACACCCAGTAC.

This clone is termed large. The genes are named according to mouse. With the read ending 1 residue before the CDR3 end, the germline J gene is used to fill in that end. The chain links TRBV29 to TRBJ1-3; D is possibly TRBD1 (6 bases). V lost 4 bases to trimming and J lost 0 bases, with 10 bases between them. This CDR3 has 15 amino acids. Germline loops: CDR1 MSHET, CDR2 SYDVDS. CDR3 amino acids: CASSSGTNSGNTLYF. The covered CDR3 bases are TGTGCTAGCAGTTCAGGGACAAATTCTGGAAATACGCTCTAT.

In the case of this clone: Gene names are the mouse ones. Coverage ceases 1 residue before the CDR3 finishes, and the germline J gene fills in the end. The chain has TRBV13-2 and TRBJ1-4, with a tentative D call TRBD1 (6 bases). This CDR3 has 15 residues. Per the germline V gene, CDR1 is NNHNN and CDR2 is SYGAGS (reference sequence). The V end was cut by 2 bases, the J end by 2 bases, with 10 bases between. The sequenced part of the CDR3 DNA is TGTGCCAGCGGTGACCTGGACAGATCCAACGAAAGATTATTT. Its protein product is CASGDLDRSNERLF. The entire CDR3 protein is CASGDLDRSNERLFF.

As concerns this clone: The genes are named according to mouse. The CDR3 extends 1 residue past the end of the read, so its final part is completed from the germline J gene. V and J are TRBV13-2 and TRBJ1-1, with 9 bases aligning to TRBD1. The CDR3 is 14 residues long. After removal of 6 bases from V and 4 bases from J, the junction contained 7 bases not matched to a gene. Per germline, CDR1 NNHNN and CDR2 SYGAGS (reference sequence). The CDR3 sequence: CASALHRGRTEVFF. The CDR3 bases that were read are TGTGCCAGCGCCCTACACAGGGGGCGCACAGAAGTCTTC.

In the case of this clone: Mouse germline and gene names are used. The CDR3 extends 1 residue past the end of the read, so its final part is completed from the germline J gene. V gene TRBV14 combines with J gene TRBJ2-4, with 9 bases aligning to TRBD2. V trimming: 3 bases; J trimming: 6 bases; junction bases outside the gene matches: 5. The CDR3 covers 14 residues. Per germline, CDR1 SGHDT and CDR2 FRDEAV. The covered CDR3 bases are TGTGCCAGCAGTTATGGGGGGGCGCGCAACACCTTGTAC. It specifies CASSYGGARNTLY. The whole CDR3 sequence reads CASSYGGARNTLYF. The complete variable domain, with remaining parts taken from reference TRBV14 and TRBJ2-4, reads EAGVTQSPRYAVLQEGQAVSFWCDPISGHDTLYWYQQPRDQGPQLLVYFRDEAVIDNSQLPSDRFSAVRPKGTNSTLKIQSAKQGDTATYLCASSYGGARNTLYFGAGTRLSVL.

A note on this clone: Gene names and germline refer to mouse. Read coverage stops 1 residue before the CDR3 terminus; the germline J gene supplies the remainder. The chain carries TRBV3 and TRBJ2-3; D is unclear. V was cut by 1 base and J by 0 bases, with 5 bases left in between. CDR3 length equals 14 residues. Germline-derived CDR1 and CDR2 are SNHLY and FYNGKV (reference sequence). The covered CDR3 bases are TGTGCCAGCAGCTTAGAGCACAGTGCAGAAACGCTGTAT. This translates into CASSLEHSAETLY. The full CDR3 sequence reads CASSLEHSAETLYF.

Details on this clone: These gene names are mouse names. The DNA ends 1 residue before the CDR3 does, and the rest of the CDR3 is filled in from the germline J gene. This chain uses TRBV2 with TRBJ2-2; TRBD2 is a possible D gene (5 bases). CDR1 and CDR2 from the germline V gene are LGHNA and YSYQKL. The V gene lost 1 base and the J gene lost 2 bases, with 5 bases spanning the gap. The CDR3 runs 14 residues. The DNA read from the CDR3 is TGTGCCAGCAGCCAAGTGGGGAACACCGGGCAGCTCTAC. This translates into CASSQVGNTGQLY. The entire CDR3 sequence reads CASSQVGNTGQLYF.

Details on this clone: Gene names and germline match the mouse. The read is 1 residue too short to cover the CDR3 end, so that end is filled in from the germline J gene. The rearrangement links TRBV19 to TRBJ2-7, with TRBD2 matching over 10 bases. Germline CDR1 reads FNHDT; CDR2 reads SITEND (reference sequence). The CDR3 has 14 residues. V shed 2 bases, J shed 4 bases, and the junction held 3 bases outside the gene matches. CDR3: CASSILDWGYEQYF. The sequenced CDR3 bases are TGTGCCAGCAGTATTTTGGACTGGGGGTATGAACAGTAC.

As for this clone: The listed genes are named as in mouse. Sequencing ends 1 residue short of the CDR3 end; the germline J gene provides the rest. The rearrangement joins TRBV23 to TRBJ1-1; TRBD1 is the table's D call, not checked against the DNA. CDR3 length: 14 residues. Looked up from germline, CDR1 is KGHTA and CDR2 is FQNQQP. The covered CDR3 bases are TGCTCCAGCAGTCAATGGGCCAGGGACACAGAAGTCTTC. Its translation is CSSSQWARDTEVF. In full, the CDR3 reads CSSSQWARDTEVFF. Using reference TRBV23 and TRBJ1-1 for the parts outside the CDR3, the full variable domain is DAAVTQKPRYLIKMKGQEAEMKCIPEKGHTAVFWYQQKQSKELKFLIYFQNQQPLDQIDMVKERFSAVCPSSSLCSLGIRTCEAEDSALYLCSSSQWARDTEVFFGKGTRLTVV.

As for this clone: The gene names here belong to mouse. The CDR3 DNA, read in part, is TGTGGTGCTATCCGGGACAGAAACACAGAAGTCTTC. This gives the protein CGAIRDRNTEVF. The whole CDR3 reads CGAIRDRNTEVFF. The chain joins TRBV20 to TRBJ1-1, with 7 bases fitting TRBD1. Read sequence stops 1 residue before the CDR3 end, and the germline J gene provides the missing end. The V segment lost 4 bases and the J segment 1 base; nucleotides outside the gene matches: 3. The V gene's germline CDR1 is GFQATS and CDR2 STVNSAI. The CDR3 length is 13 residues.

As for this clone: Gene names and germline refer to mouse. The covered CDR3 bases are TGTGCCAGCAGTGTGACAGGGGGAAACACAGAAGTCTTC. Protein sequence: CASSVTGGNTEVF. The complete CDR3 sequence is CASSVTGGNTEVFF. The chain uses TRBV15 and TRBJ1-1, with 9 bases identical to TRBD1. The CDR3 end is not reached by the read, which stops 1 residue before it; the germline J gene fills it in. The CDR3 spans 14 residues. Per the germline V gene, CDR1 is SGHND and CDR2 is FRSKSL. Trimming took 5 bases from V and 1 from J; bases not matched to a gene: 2.

As for this clone: Gene labels here are mouse ones. The read stops 1 residue short of the end of the CDR3; the missing end is completed from the germline J gene. This chain uses TRBV13-2 with TRBJ2-5; 14 nucleotides match TRBD2. CDR3 size: 16 residues. CDR1 is NNHNN and CDR2 is SYGAGS in the germline V gene (reference sequence). The V and J ends lost 7 bases and 4 bases, in that order; junction bases with no gene match: 8. The CDR3 bases that were read are TGTGCCAGCTATGGGGGACTGGGGGGGCGCGAAGACACCCAGTAC. Its translation: CASYGGLGGREDTQY. The entire CDR3 protein reads CASYGGLGGREDTQYF.

This clone was seen a few times. The germline and genes are mouse ones. The observed sequence ends 1 residue before the CDR3 terminus, with the missing tail filled in from the germline J gene. This chain joins TRBV2 and TRBJ2-1, with 8 bases matching TRBD2. Looked up from germline, CDR1 is LGHNA and CDR2 is YSYQKL. The V gene end was trimmed by 0 bases and the J gene end by 3 bases; junction bases not matched to a gene: 1. This CDR3 is 15 amino acids long. CDR3 bases read: TGTGCCAGCAGCCAAGAAGGGACTGGCTATGCTGAGCAGTTC. Amino acids: CASSQEGTGYAEQF. The CDR3, in full, reads CASSQEGTGYAEQFF.

Concerning this clone: The genes and germline here are from mouse. The CDR3 is cut off 1 residue early in the read; its end comes from the germline J gene. V usage is TRBV2 and J usage is TRBJ2-4, with 11 bases that match TRBD2. Per germline, CDR1 LGHNA and CDR2 YSYQKL. This CDR3 is 16 amino acids long. With 4 bases clipped from V and 0 bases from J, the junction kept 3 bases outside the gene matches. The CDR3 DNA, read in part, is TGTGCCAGCAGCCCGGGACTGGGGGCTAGTCAAAACACCTTGTAC. Translated, it gives CASSPGLGASQNTLY. The whole CDR3 reads CASSPGLGASQNTLYF. Together with reference TRBV2 and TRBJ2-4, the CDR3 gives the full variable domain: DPKIIQKPKYLVAVTGSEKILICEQYLGHNAMYWYRQSAKKPLEFMFSYSYQKLMDNQTASSRFQPQSSKKNHLDLQITALKPDDSATYFCASSPGLGASQNTLYFGAGTRLSVL.

Notes on this clone: Gene names follow the mouse nomenclature. The read gets to within 1 residue of the CDR3 end, and the germline J gene fills in the rest. The chain carries TRBV17 and TRBJ1-3, with 9 positions matching TRBD1. Germline V gene lookup returns CDR1 MNHDT and CDR2 YYDKIL. The CDR3 runs 15 residues. V lost 1 base, J lost 3 bases, and 1 base stayed unmatched. The CDR3 DNA, read in part, is TGTGCTAGCAGTAGAGGGGACAGGGTTGGAAATACGCTCTAT. Translation: CASSRGDRVGNTLY. The whole CDR3 protein is CASSRGDRVGNTLYF. The full variable domain, its missing parts supplied by reference TRBV17 and TRBJ1-3, is DTTVKQNPRYKLARVGKPVNLICSQTMNHDTMYWYQKKPNQAPKLLLFYYDKILNREADTFEKFQSSRPNNSFCSLYIGSAGLEYSAMYLCASSRGDRVGNTLYFGEGSRLIVV.

Notes on this clone: Gene names are the mouse ones. Read coverage stops 1 residue before the CDR3 terminus; the germline J gene supplies the remainder. The V call is TRBV19, the J call TRBJ1-1; D is perhaps TRBD1 (5 bases). Germline V lookup: CDR1 FNHDT, CDR2 SITEND (reference sequence). The CDR3 has 13 amino acids. The V end was cut by 3 bases, the J end by 0 bases, with 6 bases between. The CDR3 sequence is CASSRQTNTEVFF. The part of the CDR3 DNA that was read is TGTGCCAGCAGTAGACAGACAAACACAGAAGTCTTC.

Comments on this clone: Germline and genes: mouse. The read halts 1 residue ahead of the CDR3 end, with the missing end drawn from the germline J gene. V usage is TRBV13-3 and J usage is TRBJ1-6, with 8 nucleotides matching TRBD1. TRBJ1-6 is an ORF, with its function uncertain. V gave up 1 base and J gave up 4 bases; unmatched junction bases: 1. The CDR3 is 15 residues long. Germline V gene sequence: CDR1 NNHDY, CDR2 SYVADS. The CDR3 DNA, read in part, is TGTGCCAGCAGTGATAGACAGGGGTATAATTCGCCCCTCTAC. Translated: CASSDRQGYNSPLY. The whole CDR3 reads CASSDRQGYNSPLYF.

Notes on this clone: Gene names refer to mouse genes. Read sequence stops 1 residue before the CDR3 end, and the germline J gene provides the missing end. This chain uses TRBV5 with TRBJ1-4; no clear D gene. The CDR3 length is 13 residues. The ends were cut back, 3 bases at V and 1 base at J, with 3 bases in the middle. CDR1 is LGHNA, CDR2 YNLKQL, per germline (reference sequence). The CDR3 bases that were read are TGTGCCAGCAGCCAGGGTTCCAACGAAAGATTATTT. Translating it yields CASSQGSNERLF. The complete CDR3 sequence is CASSQGSNERLFF.